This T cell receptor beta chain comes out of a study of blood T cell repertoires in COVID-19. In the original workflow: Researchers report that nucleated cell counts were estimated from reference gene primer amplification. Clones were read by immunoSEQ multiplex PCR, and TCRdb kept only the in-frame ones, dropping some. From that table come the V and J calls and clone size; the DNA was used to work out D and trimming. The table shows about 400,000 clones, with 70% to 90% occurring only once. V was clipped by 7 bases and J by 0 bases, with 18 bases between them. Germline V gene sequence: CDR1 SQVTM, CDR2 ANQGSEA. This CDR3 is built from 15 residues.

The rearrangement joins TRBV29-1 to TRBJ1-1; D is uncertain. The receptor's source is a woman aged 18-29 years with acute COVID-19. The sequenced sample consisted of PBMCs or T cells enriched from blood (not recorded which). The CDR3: CSAGLQRWLNTEAFF. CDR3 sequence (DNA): TGCAGCGCTGGACTTCAACGTTGGCTGAACACTGAAGCTTTCTTT.